The rows below give T cell receptor beta chains drawn from one sample of a study of CDR3 diversity in severe acne. TCRdb independently ran MiXCR on the PCR reads; one entry per CDR3 protein. Of about 85,000 distinct CDR3 sequences listed, around half were seen once; the top ten hold 10%. The sample consisted of blood. These receptors all come from a male donor in good health, serving as a control. Each CDR3 is given with its conserved first and last residue. A D gene is named only where the DNA matches it firmly. Rows give clone size only sometimes, using once, few, many, or a class for an expanded clone.

D gene: NA; J gene: TRBJ1-4; V gene: TRBV19; clone size: few; CDR3 DNA: TGTGCCACCGCCCGGGGGGCTCGGGGTGAAAAACTGTTTTTT; CDR3 protein: CATARGARGEKLFF
D gene: TRBD1; J gene: TRBJ2-7; V gene: TRBV18; clone size: NA; CDR3 DNA: TGTGCCAGCTCACCGATGGACAGGGTAGGGTCCTACGAGCAGTGCTTC; CDR3 protein: CASSPMDRVGSYEQCF
D gene: NA; J gene: TRBJ2-7; V gene: TRBV2; clone size: NA; CDR3 DNA: TGTGCCAGCAGCAGCTGGCGGGGAACCTACGAGCAGTACTTC; CDR3 protein: CASSSWRGTYEQYF
D gene: NA; J gene: TRBJ1-5; V gene: TRBV25-1; clone size: NA; CDR3 DNA: TGTGCCAGCAGTGACGCCGAAGAGCTACGGCCCCAGCATTTT; CDR3 protein: CASSDAEELRPQHF
D gene: NA; J gene: TRBJ2-7; V gene: TRBV10-3; clone size: NA; CDR3 DNA: TGTGCCATCGGTGACGGGACCCAACGCGAGCGGTACTTC; CDR3 protein: CAIGDGTQRERYF
D gene: NA; J gene: TRBJ2-1; V gene: TRBV13; clone size: many; CDR3 DNA: TGTGCCAGCAGCTCGAGAGCTAGCGCCGAGGGGGGTGAGCAGTTCTTC; CDR3 protein: CASSSRASAEGGEQFF
D gene: TRBD1; J gene: TRBJ1-2; V gene: TRBV2; clone size: few; CDR3 DNA: TGTGCCAGCAGTGTACAGGGGGATGGCTACACCTTC; CDR3 protein: CASSVQGDGYTF
D gene: NA; J gene: TRBJ1-2; V gene: TRBV18; clone size: many; CDR3 DNA: TGTGCCAGCCAGGGCTCGGGGGGCAACTATGGCTACACCTTC; CDR3 protein: CASQGSGGNYGYTF
D gene: TRBD1; J gene: TRBJ2-7; V gene: TRBV6-5; clone size: NA; CDR3 DNA: TGTGCCAGCAGTTTCACGGTGCGACAGGGAATGTTCTACGAGCAGTACTTC; CDR3 protein: CASSFTVRQGMFYEQYF
D gene: NA; J gene: TRBJ1-5; V gene: TRBV5-8; clone size: many; CDR3 DNA: TGTGCCAGCAGCTTGGATGGACAGCCCCAGCATTTT; CDR3 protein: CASSLDGQPQHF
D gene: TRBD2; J gene: TRBJ2-7; V gene: TRBV2; clone size: NA; CDR3 DNA: TGTGCCAGCAGGGGTGGACATAGCGGGAACGAGCAGCACTTC; CDR3 protein: CASRGGHSGNEQHF
D gene: NA; J gene: TRBJ1-2; V gene: TRBV15; clone size: few; CDR3 DNA: TGTGCCACCAGCAGTGGGCAAGGGGCAAGCAGCTACACCTTC; CDR3 protein: CATSSGQGASSYTF
D gene: NA; J gene: TRBJ2-7; V gene: TRBV20-1; clone size: once; CDR3 DNA: TGCAGCCACCGGGGCGGGAACGAGCAGTACTTC; CDR3 protein: CSHRGGNEQYF
D gene: NA; J gene: TRBJ1-5; V gene: TRBV24-1; clone size: NA; CDR3 DNA: TGTGCCACCAAAGGTGATTTGCTGTCGGGGCAGATTAGCAATCAGCCCCAGCATTTT; CDR3 protein: CATKGDLLSGQISNQPQHF
D gene: NA; J gene: TRBJ2-3; V gene: TRBV24-1; clone size: NA; CDR3 DNA: TGTGCCACCAGTGGTGGGTATAGCACAGATACGCAGTATTTT; CDR3 protein: CATSGGYSTDTQYF
D gene: NA; J gene: TRBJ2-1; V gene: TRBV5-6; clone size: once; CDR3 DNA: TGTGCCAGCAGCTTGGGACAGGTATACAATGAGCAGTTCTTC; CDR3 protein: CASSLGQVYNEQFF
D gene: NA; J gene: TRBJ2-2; V gene: TRBV2; clone size: NA; CDR3 DNA: TGTGCCAGCAGTACCACAGGGAACCGGATCGCCGGCGGGGAGCTGTTTTTT; CDR3 protein: CASSTTGNRIAGGELFF
D gene: NA; J gene: TRBJ2-7; V gene: TRBV7-6; clone size: NA; CDR3 DNA: TGTGCCAGCAGCTACGGACACTCCTACGAGCAGTACTTC; CDR3 protein: CASSYGHSYEQYF